This T cell receptor (beta chain) was obtained from a study of CD8 T cells in Susac syndrome. Random hexamers primed reverse transcription of about 0.5 to 1 ug RNA. TCRdb processed the immunoSEQ multiplex PCR reads anew with MiXCR; each CDR3 protein has one entry. The sample holds about 150,000 distinct CDR3 sequences, about 90% seen once. CD8+ and CD4+ blood T cells underwent TCR beta sequencing. Healthy donors, matched for age and sex, constituted the control group. Negative isolation was applied to CD8+ and CD4+ T cells, and FACS enrichment was applied to TEMRA cells. Germline trimming cut 1 base from V and 9 bases from J; bases unmatched to any gene: 7. This CDR3 region has 14 residues. Germline V gene data show CDR1 as SGDLS and CDR2 as YYNGEE.

The sequence came from a human donor in good health. This chain uses TRBV9 with TRBJ2-1, with 7 bases identical to TRBD1. The sample taken for sequencing was CD4+ T cells from PBMCs. The CDR3 loop reads CASSVIRTGAEQFF. In DNA form, the CDR3 reads TGTGCCAGCAGCGTAATTCGGACAGGTGCTGAGCAGTTCTTC.